Listed below are T cell receptor beta chains from one sample, sequenced in a study of cytomegalovirus exposure and HLA in healthy donors. The table came from immunoSEQ multiplex PCR; TCRdb's copy has only in-frame clones and leaves some out. The table has around 150,000 clones, around 90% seen once; the top ten hold roughly 7.7%. What was sequenced was PBMCs. Every receptor here comes from a young woman in good health and CMV-seropositive. CDR3s include the opening cysteine and the closing phenylalanine or tryptophan. A D gene is named only where the DNA matches it firmly. Some rows mark clone size as missing; the rest say once, few, many or name a class of expanded clone.

.	.	TRBJ2-3	TRBV10-3	CAINTPRGPGDTQYF	TGTGCCATCAACACTCCGCGGGGGCCCGGGGATACGCAGTATTTT
.	.	TRBJ1-4	TRBV4-3	CASSPGHGNEKLFF	TGCGCCAGCAGCCCGGGACACGGTAATGAAAAACTGTTTTTT
TRBD1	.	TRBJ1-6	TRBV19	CASSSGTGLTPLHF	TGTGCCAGTAGCTCCGGGACAGGGTTGACACCCCTCCACTTT
.	once	TRBJ1-1	TRBV30	CAWGLNTEAFF	TGTGCCTGGGGACTAAACACTGAAGCTTTCTTT
.	.	TRBJ1-1	TRBV12-5	CASGLFPDTEAFF	TGTGCTAGTGGTTTGTTCCCGGACACTGAAGCTTTCTTT
.	once	TRBJ1-3	TRBV19	CASNPRWTYSGNTIYF	TGTGCCAGTAACCCCCGTTGGACATACTCTGGAAACACCATATATTTT
.	.	TRBJ1-5	TRBV5-6	CASSLDRQATQHF	TGTGCCAGCAGCTTGGACCGACAGGCGACCCAGCATTTT
TRBD2	.	TRBJ2-1	TRBV19	CASSILAGVVSEQFF	TGTGCCAGTAGTATACTCGCGGGGGTAGTGAGTGAGCAGTTCTTC
.	once	TRBJ2-3	TRBV6-4	CASSLGGTMSDTQYF	TGTGCCAGCAGTTTAGGCGGGACCATGTCTGATACGCAGTATTTT
.	.	TRBJ1-1	TRBV7-3	CASSSVMNTEAFF	TGTGCCAGCAGCTCGGTCATGAACACTGAAGCTTTCTTT
TRBD1	.	TRBJ1-1	TRBV6-5	CASNKDRGPGEAFF	TGTGCCAGCAACAAGGACAGGGGGCCGGGTGAAGCTTTCTTT
TRBD1	.	TRBJ2-2	TRBV27	CASSFLDRGPGELFF	TGTGCCAGCAGTTTTTTGGACAGGGGTCCCGGGGAGCTGTTTTTT
TRBD2	.	TRBJ2-1	TRBV5-4	CASSLRSGRRRNEQFF	TGTGCCAGCAGCTTACGGAGCGGGAGACGGCGCAATGAGCAGTTCTTC
TRBD2	.	TRBJ2-5	TRBV9	CASSEQGGGAQETQYF	TGTGCCAGCAGCGAGCAGGGCGGGGGGGCTCAAGAGACCCAGTACTTC
.	.	TRBJ2-5	TRBV15	CATSRDRGGTAYF	TGTGCCACCAGCAGAGATCGTGGGGGGACAGCTTACTTC
.	.	TRBJ1-5	TRBV19	CASSREVGQPQHF	TGTGCCAGTAGCAGGGAGGTGGGTCAGCCCCAGCATTTT
.	.	TRBJ1-6	TRBV5-1	CASSSLYNSPLHF	TGCGCCAGCAGCTCCCTCTATAATTCACCCCTCCACTTT
TRBD2	.	TRBJ2-1	TRBV9	CASSVGIAGGYYNEQFF	TGTGCCAGCAGCGTAGGTATTGCGGGAGGATACTACAATGAGCAGTTCTTC
TRBD1	.	TRBJ1-5	TRBV4-3	CASSHSVPGQGGTSQPQHF	TGCGCCAGCAGCCATAGCGTCCCGGGACAGGGGGGAACTTCTCAGCCCCAGCATTTT
TRBD2	.	TRBJ2-2	TRBV27	CAIIGGVTNTGELFF	TGTGCCATTATCGGGGGGGTCACGAACACCGGGGAGCTGTTTTTT
TRBD1	.	TRBJ2-7	TRBV5-6	CASSYWDRRTLQYF	TGTGCCAGCAGCTACTGGGACAGGAGGACGTTACAGTACTTC
TRBD1	once	TRBJ1-5	TRBV30	CAWSEAVTGGNQPQHF	TGTGCCTGGAGTGAGGCTGTTACAGGGGGGAATCAGCCCCAGCATTTT
TRBD1	.	TRBJ1-2	TRBV2	CASSVVKATGAYGYTF	TGTGCCAGCAGTGTCGTAAAGGCAACAGGGGCCTATGGCTACACCTTC
.	.	TRBJ2-2	TRBV4-1	CASSLGQNPGELFF	TGCGCCAGCAGCCTCGGACAAAATCCTGGGGAGCTGTTTTTT
TRBD1	.	TRBJ1-5	TRBV7-6	CASSLAQGAGQPQHF	TGTGCCAGCAGCTTAGCGCAGGGGGCTGGGCAGCCCCAGCATTTT
.	.	TRBJ1-6	TRBV6-6	CASSYSSPVNNSPLHF	TGTGCCAGCAGTTACTCGAGCCCGGTCAATAATTCACCCCTCCACTTT
.	.	TRBJ1-2	TRBV19	CASSSQGFGYTF	TGTGCCAGTAGTTCACAGGGATTTGGCTACACCTTC
.	once	TRBJ2-2	TRBV7-9	CASSQQGWVTGELFF	TGTGCCAGCAGCCAGCAGGGATGGGTCACCGGGGAGCTGTTTTTT
TRBD1	.	TRBJ1-5	TRBV27	CASSFAGGAGQPQHF	TGTGCCAGCAGTTTCGCAGGGGGCGCGGGTCAGCCCCAGCATTTT
.	.	TRBJ2-7	TRBV28	CASRSPVGAYEQYF	TGTGCCAGCAGGTCACCAGTGGGGGCGTACGAGCAGTACTTC
.	.	TRBJ2-7	TRBV15	CATSRDASGPGWSYEQYF	TGTGCCACCAGCAGAGATGCATCAGGGCCAGGCTGGTCCTACGAGCAGTACTTC
.	.	TRBJ1-6	TRBV27	CASSSQVARGSPLHF	TGTGCCAGCAGTTCACAGGTCGCGCGGGGTTCACCCCTCCACTTT
.	.	TRBJ1-4	TRBV7-9	CASSSGRGYEKLFF	TGTGCCAGCAGCTCCGGGAGGGGGTATGAAAAACTGTTTTTT
.	.	TRBJ2-5	TRBV11-3	CASSLGQGGETQYF	TGTGCCAGCAGCCTCGGACAGGGAGGGGAGACCCAGTACTTC
TRBD2	.	TRBJ2-2	TRBV9	CASSVGGRWAGELFF	TGTGCCAGCAGCGTAGGCGGGAGATGGGCCGGGGAGCTGTTTTTT
.	.	TRBJ2-7	TRBV28	CASTLPLYNYEQYF	TGTGCCAGCACCCTCCCCCTTTACAACTACGAGCAGTACTTC
TRBD2	.	TRBJ2-3	TRBV28	CASSAPLLAGSSDTQYF	TGTGCCAGCAGCGCCCCGTTACTAGCGGGGAGTTCAGATACGCAGTATTTT
TRBD1	.	TRBJ2-7	TRBV23-1	CASSLDRDSSYEQYF	TGCGCCAGCAGCCTGGACAGGGATAGTTCCTACGAGCAGTACTTC
TRBD1	.	TRBJ1-2	TRBV4-3	CASSQEQGDGYTF	TGCGCCAGCAGCCAAGAACAGGGGGACGGCTACACCTTC
TRBD1	.	TRBJ2-3	TRBV5-1	CASSLRPTGGTDTQYF	TGCGCCAGCAGCTTGCGTCCTACAGGGGGCACAGATACGCAGTATTTT
.	.	TRBJ2-7	TRBV2	CASSSQQVPQYF	TGTGCCAGCAGCTCGCAACAGGTTCCGCAGTACTTC
.	few	TRBJ1-1	TRBV7-3	CASSLGSDTEAFF	TGTGCCAGCAGCTTGGGCAGTGACACTGAAGCTTTCTTT
TRBD2	.	TRBJ2-3	TRBV13	CASSRRTSGAIIRDTQYF	TGTGCCAGCAGCCGACGGACTAGCGGGGCGATTATAAGGGATACGCAGTATTTT
.	.	TRBJ2-5	TRBV7-7	CASSLGLSETQYF	TGTGCTAGCAGCTTAGGTCTCAGTGAGACCCAGTACTTC
TRBD1	.	TRBJ1-2	TRBV14	CASSQDGQGAGGYTF	TGTGCCAGCAGCCAAGACGGACAGGGGGCGGGTGGCTACACCTTC
TRBD1	.	TRBJ1-1	TRBV28	CASSPGDREPEAFF	TGTGCCAGCAGCCCGGGGGACAGAGAGCCTGAAGCTTTCTTT
.	.	TRBJ2-7	TRBV21-1	CASSKGQGDTRTYEQYF	TGTGCCAGCAGCAAAGGACAAGGGGACACCCGAACCTACGAGCAGTACTTC
.	.	TRBJ2-7	TRBV6-5	CASSFPGSLSQYF	TGTGCCAGCAGTTTCCCAGGGTCTTTATCGCAGTACTTC
TRBD2	.	TRBJ2-1	TRBV2	CASSSRAGGYNEQFF	TGTGCCAGCAGTTCCCGAGCGGGGGGTTACAATGAGCAGTTCTTC
TRBD2	.	TRBJ2-7	TRBV27	CASSLSRTSVNEQYF	TGTGCCAGCAGTTTATCCAGGACTAGCGTAAACGAGCAGTACTTC
TRBD2	once	TRBJ2-6	TRBV4-1	CASSQVGLADPSGANVLTF	TGCGCCAGCAGCCAAGTGGGACTAGCGGACCCCTCTGGGGCCAACGTCCTGACTTTC
.	.	TRBJ2-5	TRBV6-6	CASTDAGFWETQYF	TGTGCCAGCACCGACGCGGGGTTTTGGGAGACCCAGTACTTC
.	.	TRBJ2-7	TRBV27	CASYPGGTPPREQYF	TGTGCCAGCTATCCTGGCGGGACTCCCCCGAGGGAGCAGTACTTC